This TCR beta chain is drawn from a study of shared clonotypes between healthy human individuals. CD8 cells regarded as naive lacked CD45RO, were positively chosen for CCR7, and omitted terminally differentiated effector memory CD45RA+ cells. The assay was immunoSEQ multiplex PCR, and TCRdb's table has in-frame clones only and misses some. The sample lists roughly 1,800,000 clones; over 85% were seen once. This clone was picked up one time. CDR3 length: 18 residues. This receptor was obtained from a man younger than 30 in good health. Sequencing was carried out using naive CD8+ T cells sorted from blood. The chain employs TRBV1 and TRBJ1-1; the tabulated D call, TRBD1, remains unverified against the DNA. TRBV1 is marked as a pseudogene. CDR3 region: CTSSQDPGHEDFSSEAFF. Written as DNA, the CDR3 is TGCACCAGCAGCCAAGATCCGGGACACGAGGATTTTTCGTCTGAAGCTTTCTTT.